A selection of T cell receptor beta chains follows, all from one sample in a study of cytomegalovirus exposure and HLA in healthy donors. Using immunoSEQ multiplex PCR, the repertoire was profiled, and TCRdb retains in-frame clones only, with some absent. The table lists 150,000 to 200,000 clones, approximately 86% of them singletons. The sequenced material came from PBMCs. These receptors came from a woman aged 18-29 years in good health and CMV-seronegative. Each CDR3 is given with its conserved first and last residue. The D gene is left open where the match is weak. The size field is filled for only some rows; it gives once, few, many or a size class.

CASREGLGLAGEGDTQYF	TGTGCCAGCAGGGAAGGGCTGGGACTAGCGGGAGAGGGTGATACGCAGTATTTT	once	TRBJ2-3	TRBV27	TRBD2
CAWSAGVKDEQFF	TGTGCCTGGAGTGCAGGGGTTAAGGATGAGCAGTTCTTC	NA	TRBJ2-1	TRBV30	NA
CATSRVGKRTDTQYF	TGTGCCACCAGCAGAGTCGGGAAACGCACAGATACGCAGTATTTT	NA	TRBJ2-3	TRBV15	NA
CASSEAFDTGELFF	TGTGCCAGCAGTGAAGCATTCGACACCGGGGAGCTGTTTTTT	once	TRBJ2-2	TRBV2	NA
CASSRVVRGISDGYTF	TGTGCCAGCAGCCGAGTTGTAAGGGGTATCTCGGATGGCTACACCTTC	NA	TRBJ1-2	TRBV11-2	NA
CASSYPDRGSEKLFF	TGTGCCAGCAGTTACCCGGACAGGGGCTCGGAAAAACTGTTTTTT	NA	TRBJ1-4	TRBV6-6	TRBD1
CASSPRQGTNQPQHF	TGTGCCAGTAGTCCCCGACAGGGTACCAATCAGCCCCAGCATTTT	NA	TRBJ1-5	TRBV19	TRBD1
CASSARQGPAGYTF	TGTGCCAGCAGTGCCAGACAGGGGCCAGCAGGCTACACCTTC	few	TRBJ1-2	TRBV6-1	TRBD1
CASSQTSQGTQYF	TGTGCCAGCAGCCAGACTAGTCAGGGGACCCAGTACTTC	NA	TRBJ2-5	TRBV5-5	NA
CASSPYGDEQYF	TGTGCCAGCTCACCATACGGGGACGAGCAGTACTTC	NA	TRBJ2-7	TRBV18	NA
CASSPEGPPYNEQFF	TGCGCCAGCAGCCCGGAGGGGCCCCCCTACAATGAGCAGTTCTTC	NA	TRBJ2-1	TRBV5-1	NA
CASSRTSGSVNEQFF	TGTGCTAGCAGCAGGACTAGCGGGAGTGTAAATGAGCAGTTCTTC	NA	TRBJ2-1	TRBV7-7	TRBD2
CASSLLGGYEQYF	TGTGCCAGCAGCTTACTAGGGGGATACGAGCAGTACTTC	NA	TRBJ2-7	TRBV7-3	NA
CASSNGGGRTDTQYF	TGTGCCAGCAGCAACGGAGGGGGCCGAACAGATACGCAGTATTTT	NA	TRBJ2-3	TRBV7-2	NA
CASSPTGDFTEAFF	TGTGCCAGCAGTCCGACAGGGGACTTCACTGAAGCTTTCTTT	NA	TRBJ1-1	TRBV2	TRBD1
CASSPTQPGTGGGGTEAFF	TGTGCCAGCTCACCAACTCAACCCGGGACAGGGGGAGGTGGCACTGAAGCTTTCTTT	NA	TRBJ1-1	TRBV18	TRBD1
CASRAGGDTQYF	TGTGCCTCCCGGGCGGGGGGAGATACGCAGTATTTT	NA	TRBJ2-3	TRBV6-5	TRBD2
CATSRDRGYEQYF	TGTGCCACCAGCAGAGATAGGGGCTACGAGCAGTACTTC	NA	TRBJ2-7	TRBV15	NA